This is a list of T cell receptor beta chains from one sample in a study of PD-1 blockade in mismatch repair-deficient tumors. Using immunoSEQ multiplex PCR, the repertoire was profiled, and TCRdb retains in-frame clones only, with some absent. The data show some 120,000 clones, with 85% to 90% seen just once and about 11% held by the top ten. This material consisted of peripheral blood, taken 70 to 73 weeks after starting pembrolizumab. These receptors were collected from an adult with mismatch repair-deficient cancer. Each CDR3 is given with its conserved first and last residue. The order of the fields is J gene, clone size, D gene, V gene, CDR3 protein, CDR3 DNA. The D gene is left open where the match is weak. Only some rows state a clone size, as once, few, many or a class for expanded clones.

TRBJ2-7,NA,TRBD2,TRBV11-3,CASSSRSGTSSYEQYF,TGTGCCAGCAGCTCCCGAAGCGGGACTAGCTCCTACGAGCAGTACTTC
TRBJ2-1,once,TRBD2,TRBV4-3,CASSQGTSANEQFF,TGCGCCAGCAGCCAGGGGACTAGCGCCAATGAGCAGTTCTTC
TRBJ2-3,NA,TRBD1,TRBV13,CASRPTGATDTQYF,TGTGCCAGCAGACCTACAGGGGCCACAGATACGCAGTATTTT
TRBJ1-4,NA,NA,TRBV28,CASSLQGFGEKLFF,TGTGCCAGCAGCCTACAGGGCTTTGGGGAAAAACTGTTTTTT
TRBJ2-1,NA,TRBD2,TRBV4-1,CASSPTSGSYNEQFF,TGCGCCAGCAGCCCCACTAGCGGGAGTTACAATGAGCAGTTCTTC
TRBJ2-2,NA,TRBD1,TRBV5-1,CASSFPQTGLVGELFF,TGCGCCAGCAGCTTCCCTCAGACAGGGTTGGTCGGGGAGCTGTTTTTT
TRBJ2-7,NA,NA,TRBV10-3,CAISEFGDPPSEQYF,TGTGCCATCAGTGAGTTCGGGGATCCACCTTCCGAGCAGTACTTC
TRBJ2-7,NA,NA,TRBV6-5,CASSYLGGVYEQYF,TGTGCCAGCAGTTATTTGGGGGGCGTCTACGAGCAGTACTTC
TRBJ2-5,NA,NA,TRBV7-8,CASSSIGITPGETQYF,TGTGCCAGCAGCTCAATAGGGATTACACCGGGGGAGACCCAGTACTTC
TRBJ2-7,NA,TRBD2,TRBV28,CASIGGRASYEQYF,TGTGCCAGCATAGGCGGGAGGGCTTCCTACGAGCAGTACTTC
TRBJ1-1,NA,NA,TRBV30,CAWSGTAEPEAFF,TGTGCCTGGAGTGGCACGGCAGAACCTGAAGCTTTCTTT
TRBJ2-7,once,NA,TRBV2,CASRVAGSYEQYF,TGTGCCAGCAGAGTGGCAGGGTCCTACGAGCAGTACTTC
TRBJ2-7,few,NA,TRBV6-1,CASERAPSSYEQYF,TGTGCCAGCGAAAGGGCCCCGAGCTCCTACGAGCAGTACTTC
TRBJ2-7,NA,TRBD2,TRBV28,CASSPLTGGSYEQYF,TGTGCCAGCAGTCCCCTCACGGGGGGCTCCTACGAGCAGTACTTC
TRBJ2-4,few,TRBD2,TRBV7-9,CASSETSGRKNIQYF,TGTGCCAGCAGCGAGACTAGCGGAAGAAAAAACATTCAGTACTTC
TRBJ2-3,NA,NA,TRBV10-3,CAISESIGGTDTQYF,TGTGCCATCAGTGAGTCGATTGGCGGTACAGATACGCAGTATTTT
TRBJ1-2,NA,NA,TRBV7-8,CASSSTWGYTF,TGTGCCAGCAGCTCGACTTGGGGCTACACCTTC
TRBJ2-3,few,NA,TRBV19,CASSALTHPSTDTQYF,TGTGCCAGTAGTGCCCTGACCCATCCCTCCACAGATACGCAGTATTTT
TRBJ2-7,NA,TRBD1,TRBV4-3,CASSQEGQGSYEQYF,TGCGCCAGCAGCCAGGAAGGACAGGGCTCCTACGAGCAGTACTTC
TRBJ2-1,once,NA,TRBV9,CASSVETSLNDEQFF,TGTGCCAGCAGCGTAGAAACTAGCCTTAACGATGAGCAGTTCTTC
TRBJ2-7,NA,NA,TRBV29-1,CSVVGLQKSYEQYF,TGCAGCGTTGTAGGGCTACAAAAGTCCTACGAGCAGTACTTC
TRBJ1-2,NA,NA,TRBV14,CASSQDRGASYGYTF,TGTGCCAGCAGCCAAGATCGAGGGGCGTCCTATGGCTACACCTTC
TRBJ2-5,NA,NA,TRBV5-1,CASTFGRGSQETQYF,TGCGCCAGCACCTTCGGTAGGGGATCCCAAGAGACCCAGTACTTC
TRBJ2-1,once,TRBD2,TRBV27,CASRLGLALYNEQFF,TGTGCCAGCAGACTGGGACTAGCTCTCTACAATGAGCAGTTCTTC
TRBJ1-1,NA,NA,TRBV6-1,CASSEYPNTEAFF,TGTGCCAGCAGTGAATATCCGAACACTGAAGCTTTCTTT
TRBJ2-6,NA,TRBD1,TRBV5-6,CASSIIPGQQISGANVLTF,TGTGCCAGCAGCATAATACCGGGACAGCAGATTTCTGGGGCCAACGTCCTGACTTTC
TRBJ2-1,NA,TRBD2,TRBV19,CASSIVAGPYNEQFF,TGTGCCAGTAGTATAGTAGCGGGACCGTACAATGAGCAGTTCTTC
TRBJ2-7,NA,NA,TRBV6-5,CASRSIQKSYEQYF,TGTGCCAGCAGGTCGATACAGAAGTCCTACGAGCAGTACTTC
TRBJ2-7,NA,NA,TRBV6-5,CASGTGTRTYEQYF,TGTGCCAGCGGGACCGGGACCCGTACCTACGAGCAGTACTTC